Below are 20 T cell receptor beta chains sequenced from a single sample in a study of blood T cell repertoires in COVID-19. TCRdb's table, derived via immunoSEQ multiplex PCR, lists solely in-frame clones and lacks some. The sample shows 200,000 or so clones, around three quarters of them seen only once. Sequenced input: peripheral blood. The receptors here all came from a woman aged 70 to 79 with acute or convalescent COVID-19.

V is TRBV5-1 and J is TRBJ2-1; 7 bases agree with TRBD2. The CDR3 consists of 13 residues. V lost 5 bases, J lost 7 bases, and 6 bases stayed unmatched. Germline CDR1 and CDR2: SGHRS and YFSETQ. CDR3 region: CASRFGGTNEQFF. DNA for the CDR3: TGCGCCAGCAGGTTCGGGGGGACTAATGAGCAGTTCTTC.

V gene TRBV6-1 combines with J gene TRBJ2-1, with 9 bases identical to TRBD2. This CDR3 comprises 16 residues. The V segment lost 1 base and the J segment 12 bases; nucleotides outside the gene matches: 13. Germline V gene lookup returns CDR1 MNHNS and CDR2 SASEGT. The CDR3 DNA is TGTGCCAGCAGTGAAGGGGTAGTAGCGGGAGTGGTTAGGCAGTTCTTC. Translation gives CASSEGVVAGVVRQFF.

V gene TRBV9 combines with J gene TRBJ2-5; TRBD2 agrees at 14 bases. CDR1 and CDR2 (germline): SGDLS, YYNGEE. This CDR3 spans 16 amino acids. V was clipped by 3 bases and J by 5 bases; unmatched bases: 6. CDR3 loop: CASSEGTSGRRETQYF. The CDR3 DNA sequence: TGTGCCAGCAGCGAGGGGACTAGCGGGAGACGGGAGACCCAGTACTTC.

The gene calls are TRBV6-1 and TRBJ2-1, with 9 positions matching TRBD2. Trimming cost V 3 bases and J 8 bases; bases outside gene matches: 5. CDR3 length equals 14 residues. CDR1 is MNHNS, CDR2 SASEGT, per germline. The DNA of the CDR3 is TGTGCCAGCAGTGACCTTAGCGGGAGCTATGAGCAGTTCTTC. Translating gives CASSDLSGSYEQFF.

For the CDR3, the DNA is TGTGCCAGACTGACTACCTACGAGCAGTACTTC. Protein sequence: CARLTTYEQYF. The gene calls are TRBV6-4 and TRBJ2-7; possibly TRBD2 for D (5 bases). CDR1 and CDR2 from the germline V gene are MRHNA and SNTAGT. V gave up 9 bases and J gave up 2 bases, with 8 bases separating them. This CDR3 comprises 11 residues.

The CDR3 loop is CASSGTTGAFSGNSPLHF. The DNA of the CDR3 is TGTGCCAGCAGTGGCACGACAGGGGCCTTTTCGGGGAATTCACCCCTCCACTTT. The chain combines TRBV2 with TRBJ1-6; 8 bases match TRBD1. The V segment lost 4 bases and the J segment 7 bases; nucleotides outside the gene matches: 15. Germline V CDR1 and CDR2: SNHLY, FYNNEI. This CDR3 region has 18 residues.

V is TRBV10-2 and J is TRBJ2-2; 7 bases line up with TRBD2. The CDR3 spans 15 residues. The V segment lost 5 bases and the J segment 7 bases; nucleotides outside the gene matches: 10. The germline CDR1 and CDR2 sequences are WSHSY and SAAADI. The CDR3 region is CASSNWEGRGGELFF. CDR3 nucleotide sequence: TGCGCCAGCAGTAATTGGGAGGGCCGGGGCGGGGAGCTGTTTTTT.

This chain joins TRBV4-1 and TRBJ2-5; the match to TRBD2 covers 7 bases. The CDR3 length is 14 residues. CDR1 is MGHRA, CDR2 YSYEKL, per germline. Unmatched junction bases numbered 11, after V lost 6 bases and J lost 7 bases. The CDR3 DNA reads TGCGCCAGCAGGAGACTAGCCCCCCTGGGGACCCAGTACTTC. Translating gives CASRRLAPLGTQYF.

The CDR3 here is CASSISVETQYF. In DNA form, the CDR3 reads TGTGCCAGCAGCATTAGCGTAGAGACCCAGTACTTC. V usage is TRBV7-9 and J usage is TRBJ2-5; tentative D call: TRBD2 (5 bases). V shed 5 bases and J shed 4 bases, with 8 bases lying between them. The CDR3 is 12 residues long. The germline V gene has CDR1 SEHNR and CDR2 FQNEAQ (reference sequence).

This chain connects TRBV5-1 to TRBJ1-2, with 10 bases matching TRBD1. In germline, CDR1 is SGHRS, CDR2 YFSETQ. Trimming at V came to 0 bases and at J to 2 bases, leaving 1 base not matched to a gene. This CDR3 is built from 15 residues. The CDR3 coding sequence is TGCGCCAGCAGCTTGGGGGGACAGGGGAACTATGGCTACACCTTC. This gives the protein CASSLGGQGNYGYTF.

The chain joins TRBV6-5 to TRBJ1-1, with TRBD1 matching over 7 bases. The trim removed 6 bases at V and 0 bases at J, leaving 4 bases unmatched. Germline CDR1 and CDR2: MNHEY and SVGAGI. The CDR3 extends over 14 amino acids. The CDR3 DNA is TGTGCCAGCAGGCTACAGGGGTTGAACACTGAAGCTTTCTTT. Protein product: CASRLQGLNTEAFF.

This sequence joins TRBV28 and TRBJ2-7; the D gene is possibly TRBD1 (5 bases). The CDR3 contains 13 residues. CDR1 and CDR2 from the germline V gene are MDHEN and SYDVKM. The V end lost 6 bases, the J end lost 4 bases, and 13 bases lay between the germline ends. CDR3 bases: TGTGCCAGCAGCTCCAGGGAACTATACGAGCAGTACTTC. It yields the protein CASSSRELYEQYF.

This rearrangement joins TRBV14 to TRBJ2-3, with 11 nucleotides matching TRBD2. The germline V gene encodes CDR1 SGHDN and CDR2 FVKESK. The length of the CDR3 is 18 residues. The trim removed 0 bases at V and 1 base at J, leaving 6 bases unmatched. DNA for the CDR3: TGTGCCAGCAGCCAAGACCTACTACTAGCGGGAGGCACAGATACGCAGTATTTT. Protein: CASSQDLLLAGGTDTQYF.

The chain recombines TRBV5-1 with TRBJ2-1; 13 positions match TRBD2. The CDR3 contains 16 residues. Germline assignment: CDR1 SGHRS and CDR2 YFSETQ. The J segment lost 6 bases and the V segment lost 6 bases, leaving 9 bases of the junction unmatched. In DNA form, the CDR3 reads TGCGCCAGCAACCCTAACGGACTAGCGGGAGCCAATGAGCAGTTCTTC. It encodes CASNPNGLAGANEQFF.

The genes are TRBV6-6 and TRBJ1-6; the match to TRBD1 covers 12 bases. The CDR3 covers 16 residues. V shed 5 bases and J 9 bases; nucleotides not matched to a gene: 8. Germline assignment: CDR1 MNHNY and CDR2 SVGAGI (reference sequence). CDR3 region: CASSPRGDRGLSPLHF. DNA of the CDR3: TGTGCCAGCAGTCCCCGGGGGGACAGGGGGCTTTCACCCCTCCACTTT.

The chain has TRBV2 and TRBJ1-2; D is undetermined. V gave up 3 bases and J gave up 6 bases, with 11 bases separating them. There are 13 residues in the CDR3. Germline loops: CDR1 SNHLY, CDR2 FYNNEI. CDR3 nucleotides: TGTGCCAGCAGTGAGGCCCAGTTGGATGGCTACACCTTC. Translated: CASSEAQLDGYTF.

V and J are TRBV2 and TRBJ1-5, with D perhaps TRBD1 (6 bases). V lost 1 base to trimming and J lost 3 bases, with 10 bases between them. Germline V CDR1 and CDR2: SNHLY, FYNNEI. This CDR3 is 15 amino acids long. CDR3 region: CASSEDGQPNQPQHF. CDR3 sequence (DNA): TGTGCCAGCAGTGAAGACGGACAGCCCAATCAGCCCCAGCATTTT.

The chain recombines TRBV2 with TRBJ1-1; the D is unclear. CDR1 is SNHLY, CDR2 FYNNEI, per germline. Trimming removed 8 bases at V and 1 base at J, with 11 bases between. This CDR3 is 13 amino acids long. In DNA, the CDR3 is TGTGCCAGCCGGCTGGAGGAGAACACTGAAGCTTTCTTT. This encodes CASRLEENTEAFF. The variable domain in full, with the rest retrieved from reference TRBV2 and TRBJ1-1, is EPEVTQTPSHQVTQMGQEVILRCVPISNHLYFYWYRQILGQKVEFLVSFYNNEISEKSEIFDDQFSVERPDGSNFTLKIRSTKLEDSAMYFCASRLEENTEAFFGQGTRLTVV.

The rearrangement joins TRBV15 to TRBJ2-1; 11 bases map to TRBD2. The CDR3 covers 17 residues. Trimming at V came to 1 base and at J to 4 bases, leaving 6 bases not matched to a gene. Germline loops: CDR1 LNHNV, CDR2 YYDKDF (reference sequence). The CDR3 region has the DNA TGTGCCACCAGCAGAGTCGTGACTAGCGGGACGTACAATGAGCAGTTCTTC. Its protein product is CATSRVVTSGTYNEQFF.

The sample holds a few counts of this clone. The chain recombines TRBV7-2 with TRBJ2-2, with D tentatively TRBD1 (5 bases). The CDR3 extends over 16 amino acids. The germline gives CDR1 SGHTA, CDR2 FQGNSA. V was pared by 2 bases and J by 5 bases, with 15 bases between. This CDR3 reads CASSLRGAGNTGELFF. The CDR3, as DNA: TGTGCCAGCAGCTTAAGGGGTGCAGGGAATACCGGGGAGCTGTTTTTT.